Detailed here is one T cell receptor (beta chain). Measured with immunoSEQ multiplex PCR; TCRdb has only the in-frame clones, and not every one. The sample shows about 220,000 clones, around 81% of them seen only once. The CDR3 length is 13 residues. J was trimmed by 6 bases and V by 2 bases; bases with no gene match: 3. Germline-derived CDR1 and CDR2 are MNHNS and SASEGT. These data belong to a study of blood T cell repertoires in COVID-19. The sample was peripheral blood. V and J are TRBV6-1 and TRBJ2-7, with 8 bases matching TRBD2. The receptor was isolated from a woman in her twenties or thirties who had recovered from COVID-19. This chain's CDR3 is CASSEIGTSEQYF. CDR3 bases: TGTGCCAGCAGTGAAATCGGGACTAGCGAGCAGTACTTC.